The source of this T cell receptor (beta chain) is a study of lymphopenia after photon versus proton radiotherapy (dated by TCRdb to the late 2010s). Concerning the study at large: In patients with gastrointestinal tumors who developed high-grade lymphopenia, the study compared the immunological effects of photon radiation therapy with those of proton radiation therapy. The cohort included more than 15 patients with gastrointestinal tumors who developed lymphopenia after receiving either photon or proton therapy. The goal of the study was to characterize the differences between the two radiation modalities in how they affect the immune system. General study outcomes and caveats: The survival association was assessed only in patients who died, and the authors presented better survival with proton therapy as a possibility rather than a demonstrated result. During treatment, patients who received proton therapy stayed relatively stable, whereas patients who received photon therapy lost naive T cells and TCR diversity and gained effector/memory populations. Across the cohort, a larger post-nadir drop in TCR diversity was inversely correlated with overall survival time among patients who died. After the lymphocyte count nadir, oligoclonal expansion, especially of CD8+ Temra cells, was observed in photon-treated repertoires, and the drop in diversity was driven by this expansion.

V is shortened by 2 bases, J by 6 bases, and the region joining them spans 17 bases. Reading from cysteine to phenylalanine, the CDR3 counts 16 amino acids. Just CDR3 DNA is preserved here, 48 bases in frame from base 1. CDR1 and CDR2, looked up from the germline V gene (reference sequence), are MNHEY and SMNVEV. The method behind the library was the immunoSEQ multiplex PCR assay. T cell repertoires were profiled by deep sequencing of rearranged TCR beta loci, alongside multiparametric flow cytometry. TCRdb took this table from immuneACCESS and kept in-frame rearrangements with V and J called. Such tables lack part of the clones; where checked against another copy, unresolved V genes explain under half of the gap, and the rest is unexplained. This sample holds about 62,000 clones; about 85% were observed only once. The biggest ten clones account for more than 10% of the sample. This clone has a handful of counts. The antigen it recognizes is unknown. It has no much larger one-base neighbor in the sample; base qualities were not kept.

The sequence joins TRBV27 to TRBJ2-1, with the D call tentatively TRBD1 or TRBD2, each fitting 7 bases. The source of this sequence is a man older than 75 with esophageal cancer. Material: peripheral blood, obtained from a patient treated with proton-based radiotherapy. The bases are TGTGCCAGCAGTTTAAATTGGGGAGGGGGCGGCAATGAGCAGTTCTTC. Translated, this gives CASSLNWGGGGNEQFF.